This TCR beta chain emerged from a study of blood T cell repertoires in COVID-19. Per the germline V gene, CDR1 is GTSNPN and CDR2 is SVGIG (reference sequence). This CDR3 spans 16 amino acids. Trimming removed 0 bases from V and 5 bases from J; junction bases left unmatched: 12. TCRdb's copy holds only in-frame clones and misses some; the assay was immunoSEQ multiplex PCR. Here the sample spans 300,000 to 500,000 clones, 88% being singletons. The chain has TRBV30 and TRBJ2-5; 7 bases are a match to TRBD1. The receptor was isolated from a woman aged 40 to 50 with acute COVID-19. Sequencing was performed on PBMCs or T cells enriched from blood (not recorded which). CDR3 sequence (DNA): TGTGCCTGGAGTGTAGCGGCGACAGGGAGTAGGGAGACCCAGTACTTC. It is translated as CAWSVAATGSRETQYF. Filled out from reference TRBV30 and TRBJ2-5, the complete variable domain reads SQTIHQWPATLVQPVGSPLSLECTVEGTSNPNLYWYRQAAGRGLQLLFYSVGIGQISSEVPQNLSASRPQDRQFILSSKKLLLSDSGFYLCAWSVAATGSRETQYFGPGTRLLVL.